The sequence of this T cell receptor (beta chain) was determined in a study of CD8+ T cells in alopecia areata. For the study at large: Oral tofacitinib, 5 to 10 mg twice daily, was given in an open-label trial.

Germline V lookup: CDR1 SGDLS, CDR2 YYNGEE. Trimming took off 1 base at V and 0 bases at J, with 11 bases between the two ends. The CDR3 sequence is 15 residues long. This clone was found once. What it binds is unknown. Described treatment: oral pan-JAK inhibitor, 5-10 mg twice daily. TCR sequencing used cDNA made by reverse transcription of extracted RNA. Assay used: immunoSEQ multiplex PCR; TCRdb lists only in-frame clones, some missing. Among fewer than 250,000 clones, more than 30% were seen once, and the ten largest hold 0.45% to 0.55%. Findings of the study overall: Among the top 100, expanded CD8+ clones were significantly decreased by tofacitinib, as was scalp clonality.

The sequenced sample was CD4+ T cells sorted from blood, obtained between weeks 30 and 35, from a patient treated with tofacitinib. The receptor comes from a human donor with alopecia areata. V gene TRBV9 combines with J gene TRBJ2-7; weak D call: TRBD2 (6 bases). CDR3 DNA: TGTGCCAGCAGCGTACTGGAGGGACTCTCCTACGAGCAGTACTTC. The encoded protein is CASSVLEGLSYEQYF.